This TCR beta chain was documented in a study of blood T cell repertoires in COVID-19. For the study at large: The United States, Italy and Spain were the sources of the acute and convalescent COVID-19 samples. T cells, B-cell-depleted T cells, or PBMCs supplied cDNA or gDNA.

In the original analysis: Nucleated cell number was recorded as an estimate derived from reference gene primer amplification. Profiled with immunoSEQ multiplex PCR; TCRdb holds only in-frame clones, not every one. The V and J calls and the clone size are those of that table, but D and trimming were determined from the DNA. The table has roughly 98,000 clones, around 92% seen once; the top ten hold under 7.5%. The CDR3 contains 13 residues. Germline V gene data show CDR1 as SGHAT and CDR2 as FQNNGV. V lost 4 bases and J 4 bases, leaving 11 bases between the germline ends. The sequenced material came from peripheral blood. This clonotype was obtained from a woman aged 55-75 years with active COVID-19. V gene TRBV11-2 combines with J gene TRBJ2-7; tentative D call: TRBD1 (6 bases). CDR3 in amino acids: CASSWSRGYEQYF. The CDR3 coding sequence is TGTGCCAGCAGCTGGAGCAGGGGTTACGAGCAGTACTTC.